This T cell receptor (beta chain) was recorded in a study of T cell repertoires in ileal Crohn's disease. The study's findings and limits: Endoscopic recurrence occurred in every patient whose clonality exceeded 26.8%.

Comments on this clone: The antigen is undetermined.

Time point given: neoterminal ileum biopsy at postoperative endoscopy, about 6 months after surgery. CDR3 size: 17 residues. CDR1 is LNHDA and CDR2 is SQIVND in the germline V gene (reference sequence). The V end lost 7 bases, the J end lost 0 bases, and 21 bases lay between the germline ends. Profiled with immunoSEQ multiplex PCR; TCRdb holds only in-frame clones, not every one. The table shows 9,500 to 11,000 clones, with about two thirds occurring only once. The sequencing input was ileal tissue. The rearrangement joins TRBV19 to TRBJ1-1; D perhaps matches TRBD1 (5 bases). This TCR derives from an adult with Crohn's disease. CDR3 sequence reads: CASTVDTLFGMNTEAFF. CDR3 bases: TGTGCCAGTACCGTGGACACCCTCTTTGGCATGAACACTGAAGCTTTCTTT.